A selection of T cell receptor beta chains follows, all from one sample in a study of control samples from healthy donors and cancer patients. The protocol was immunoSEQ multiplex PCR, while the TCRdb copy is restricted to in-frame clones and leaves out a portion. This sample has roughly 120,000 clones; roughly 91% occur once, and the top ten carry under 2%. Material: PBMCs. These receptors originate from a man in his fifties with head and neck cancer. Each CDR3 is given with its conserved first and last residue. The D gene is left open where the match is weak. The size field is filled for only some rows; it gives once, few, many or a size class.

J | V | D | size | DNA | CDR3
TRBJ2-1 | TRBV7-9 | . | once | TGTGCCAGCAGCTTCCGGGGGAACAATGAGCAGTTCTTC | CASSFRGNNEQFF
TRBJ2-5 | TRBV6-5 | TRBD2 | . | TGTGCCAGCAGTCCCTCTAGCGGGGGACAAGAGACCCAGTACTTC | CASSPSSGGQETQYF
TRBJ2-4 | TRBV19 | TRBD2 | . | TGTGCCAGTAGTATGAGGACTAGCGGGGGGGACGGGTCCAAAAACATTCAGTACTTC | CASSMRTSGGDGSKNIQYF
TRBJ2-7 | TRBV27 | . | . | TGTGCCAGCAGTATAGGAACCCCGGGGCCCCTACGCTATACCTACGAGCAGTACTTC | CASSIGTPGPLRYTYEQYF
TRBJ2-2 | TRBV7-2 | . | . | TGTGCCAGCAGCCTCCGTTACGGGGAGCTGTTTTTT | CASSLRYGELFF
TRBJ1-4 | TRBV6-4 | . | . | TGTGCCATCCGAACTACAGGGAAAAAACTGTTTTTT | CAIRTTGKKLFF
TRBJ1-1 | TRBV18 | . | once | TGTGCCAGCTCACCACGGGCCATCCCGATGAACACTGAAGCTTTCTTT | CASSPRAIPMNTEAFF
TRBJ2-1 | TRBV7-6 | . | . | TGTGCCAGCAGCTTCGGACTCCACAATGAGCAGTTCTTC | CASSFGLHNEQFF
TRBJ1-2 | TRBV28 | . | . | TGTGCCAGCAGTTTCTCAGGGGTTCGTGGCTACACCTTC | CASSFSGVRGYTF
TRBJ1-2 | TRBV9 | . | . | TGTGCCAGCAGCCCCCGGGACATGGCTCTTCTTTATGGCTACACCTTC | CASSPRDMALLYGYTF
TRBJ1-3 | TRBV23-1 | . | . | TGCGCCACCGATGGGTGTCTGGCTCGAGACACCATATATTTT | CATDGCLARDTIYF
TRBJ2-6 | TRBV4-2 | . | . | TGTGCCAGCAGCCAAGATGCATCCGGGGCCAACGTCCTGACTTTC | CASSQDASGANVLTF
TRBJ2-1 | TRBV6-2/TRBV6-3 | . | . | TGTGCCAGCAGTTACTCTAGATCCGGGGGCCGCACCTACAATGAGCAGTTCTTC | CASSYSRSGGRTYNEQFF
TRBJ2-2 | TRBV7-2 | TRBD2 | once | TGTGCCAGCAGCTTAGCTAGCGGGGGAAACACCGGGGAGCTGTTTTTT | CASSLASGGNTGELFF
TRBJ1-1 | TRBV4-3 | . | . | TGCGCCAGCAGCCGTCTGGGGTCATGGACTGAAGCTTTCTTT | CASSRLGSWTEAFF
TRBJ1-5 | TRBV4-3 | . | . | TGCGCCAGCAGCCACTACCGGGAACTTTCCAATCAGCCCCAGCATTTT | CASSHYRELSNQPQHF
TRBJ2-3 | TRBV5-6 | TRBD1 | . | TGTGCCAGCAGCCCGGGGACAGGGGCAGATACGCAGTATTTT | CASSPGTGADTQYF
TRBJ2-7 | TRBV4-3 | TRBD1 | . | TGCGCCAGTGGGGACAGGGGGCACGAGCAGTACTTC | CASGDRGHEQYF
TRBJ2-2 | TRBV9 | . | . | TGTGCCAGCACGGGTCTGCGATTGGGGTGGGGAAGGTACACCGGGGAGCTGTTTTTT | CASTGLRLGWGRYTGELFF
TRBJ1-5 | TRBV6-2/TRBV6-3 | . | . | TGTGCCAGCAGTTACTCGGTTGGGTCGGGCAATCAGCCCCAGCATTTT | CASSYSVGSGNQPQHF
TRBJ1-4 | TRBV19 | TRBD1 | . | TGTGCCAGTAGTAGACAGGGGACTATGGAAAAACTGTTTTTT | CASSRQGTMEKLFF
TRBJ1-1 | TRBV5-1 | . | . | TGCGCCAGCAGTTACGGACAAATCGCTGAAGCTTTCTTT | CASSYGQIAEAFF
TRBJ2-5 | TRBV19 | . | . | TGTGCCAGTAGTAAGGATTCGGAGACCCAGTACTTC | CASSKDSETQYF
TRBJ2-7 | TRBV28 | TRBD1 | once | TGTGCCAGCAGTTTAGAATGGGACAGGGGGAACGAGCAGTACTTC | CASSLEWDRGNEQYF
TRBJ1-1 | TRBV5-1 | . | . | TGCGCCAGCAGCCCCCTTATCTCTTTTGGGGTCACTGAAGCTTTCTTT | CASSPLISFGVTEAFF
TRBJ1-5 | TRBV7-8 | . | . | TGTGCCAGCAGCCGAGGATCGATAATTACGGCTCAGCCCCAGCATTTT | CASSRGSIITAQPQHF
TRBJ1-2 | TRBV2 | . | . | TGTGCCAGCAGTGAACCCAGTCGGTCTAACTATGGCTACACCTTC | CASSEPSRSNYGYTF
TRBJ1-2 | TRBV19 | TRBD1 | . | TGTGCCAGTAGTATCCCCTTCGGGACAGGGGGCTCAGGGGGCTACACCTTC | CASSIPFGTGGSGGYTF
TRBJ1-5 | TRBV6-6 | . | . | TGTGCCAGCAGTTACGGGGATCAGCCCCAGCATTTT | CASSYGDQPQHF
TRBJ1-5 | TRBV28 | . | . | TGTGCCAGCAGAAGCAGGGGTTCGGGCAATCAGCCCCAGCATTTT | CASRSRGSGNQPQHF
TRBJ1-2 | TRBV4-3 | . | . | TGCGCCAGCAGCCAAGAGAGAGTCCAGGGTAGTACCTATGGCTACACCTTC | CASSQERVQGSTYGYTF
TRBJ2-7 | TRBV7-6 | . | . | TGTGCCAGCAGCTTACTCACAGGGACTACCTACGAGCAGTACTTC | CASSLLTGTTYEQYF
TRBJ1-5 | TRBV3-1/TRBV3-2 | . | once | TGTGCCATCTGGGGTGGGCAGGCCTATAGCAATCAGCCCCAGCATTTT | CAIWGGQAYSNQPQHF
TRBJ2-1 | TRBV6-5 | . | . | TGTGCCAGCGTGGGGGCTGGCTACAATGAGCAGTTCTTC | CASVGAGYNEQFF
TRBJ1-2 | TRBV12-3/TRBV12-4 | . | . | TGTGCCAGCAGGGGGTGGGGAGAAAGGGGCTACACCTTC | CASRGWGERGYTF
TRBJ2-6 | TRBV6-2/TRBV6-3 | . | . | TGTGCCAGCAGTTACTTTGCCAACGTCCTGACTTTC | CASSYFANVLTF
TRBJ2-5 | TRBV5-4 | . | . | TGTGCCAGCAGCTTGGGTCATCGGGAGACCCAGTACTTC | CASSLGHRETQYF
TRBJ2-7 | TRBV19 | TRBD1 | . | TGTGCCAGTAGTAAGGGGGCTTATTACGAGCAGTACTTC | CASSKGAYYEQYF
TRBJ2-1 | TRBV19 | . | medium-sized | TGTGCCAGTAGTCCCGGAGGGGACTATGAGCAGTTCTTC | CASSPGGDYEQFF
TRBJ2-2 | TRBV14 | . | . | TGTGCCAGCAGTCCCCCCGGGCCCGGGGAGCTGTTTTTT | CASSPPGPGELFF
TRBJ2-3 | TRBV3-1/TRBV3-2 | . | . | TGTGCCAGCAGCCAAGATCCAAGGGATACGCAGTATTTT | CASSQDPRDTQYF
TRBJ1-2 | TRBV27 | . | . | TGTGCCAGCAGTTTAGAGGGGGTCTATGGCTACACCTTC | CASSLEGVYGYTF
TRBJ2-3 | TRBV30 | . | . | TGTGCCTGGAGTGTACTCGGGGGTAACACAGATACGCAGTATTTT | CAWSVLGGNTDTQYF
TRBJ1-2 | TRBV5-1 | . | once | TGCGCCAGCAGCCTGGGAGACGCTAACTATGGCTACACCTTC | CASSLGDANYGYTF
TRBJ1-4 | TRBV2 | . | . | TGTGCCAGCAGGATAGGGGGGAACCCAGAAAAACTGTTTTTT | CASRIGGNPEKLFF
TRBJ1-5 | TRBV5-6 | . | . | TGTGCCAGCAGCCTAAGAAGCAGAAATCAGCCCCAGCATTTT | CASSLRSRNQPQHF
TRBJ2-7 | TRBV18 | TRBD1 | . | TGTGCCAGCTCACCGACAGGGGGCCTTAGGAACGAGCAGTACTTC | CASSPTGGLRNEQYF
TRBJ1-2 | TRBV5-6 | . | . | TGTGCCAGCAGCTTATCTTTGTCGGGCGGCTACACCTTC | CASSLSLSGGYTF
TRBJ1-5 | TRBV7-8 | TRBD1 | once | TGTGCCAGCAGCTCCCGGGACAGGCTGAATCAGCCCCAGCATTTT | CASSSRDRLNQPQHF
TRBJ2-2 | TRBV7-3 | . | . | TGTGCCAGCTCGCACGCCGGGACCATAAACACCGGGGAGCTGTTTTTT | CASSHAGTINTGELFF
TRBJ2-7 | TRBV7-9 | TRBD1 | once | TGTGCCAGCAGCTTAGTTGGGACAGGGAAAAACGAGCAGTACTTC | CASSLVGTGKNEQYF
TRBJ2-1 | TRBV3-1/TRBV3-2 | . | . | TGTGCCAGCAGCCAAGAAGTTTCCTCGAACAATGAGCAGTTCTTC | CASSQEVSSNNEQFF
TRBJ2-5 | TRBV6-5 | . | . | TGTGCCAGCAGTTCCGGACAGATTACTACCGGAGAGACCCAGTACTTC | CASSSGQITTGETQYF
TRBJ1-4 | TRBV7-6 | TRBD1 | once | TGTGCCAGCAGCTTAGTTTGGGGGACAGGGAATGAAAAACTGTTTTTT | CASSLVWGTGNEKLFF